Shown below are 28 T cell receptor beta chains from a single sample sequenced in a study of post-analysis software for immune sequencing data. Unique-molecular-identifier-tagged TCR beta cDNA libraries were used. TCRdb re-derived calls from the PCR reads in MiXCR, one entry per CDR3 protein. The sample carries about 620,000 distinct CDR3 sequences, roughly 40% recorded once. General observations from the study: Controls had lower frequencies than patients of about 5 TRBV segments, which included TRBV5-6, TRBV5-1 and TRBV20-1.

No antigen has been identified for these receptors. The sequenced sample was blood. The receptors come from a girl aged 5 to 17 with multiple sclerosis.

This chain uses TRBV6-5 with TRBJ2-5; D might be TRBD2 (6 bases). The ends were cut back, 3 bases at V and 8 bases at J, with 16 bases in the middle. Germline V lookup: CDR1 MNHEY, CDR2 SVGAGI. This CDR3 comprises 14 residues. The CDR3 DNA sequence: TGTGCCAGCAGTTATGGAGGGGTGGATAAAACCCAGTACTTC. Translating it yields CASSYGGVDKTQYF.

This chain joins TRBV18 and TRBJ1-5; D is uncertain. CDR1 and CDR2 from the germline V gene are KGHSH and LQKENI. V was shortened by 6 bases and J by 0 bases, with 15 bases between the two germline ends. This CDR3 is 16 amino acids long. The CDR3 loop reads CASSISTLNSNQPQHF. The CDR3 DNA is TGTGCCAGCTCCATAAGCACACTAAATAGCAATCAGCCCCAGCATTTT.

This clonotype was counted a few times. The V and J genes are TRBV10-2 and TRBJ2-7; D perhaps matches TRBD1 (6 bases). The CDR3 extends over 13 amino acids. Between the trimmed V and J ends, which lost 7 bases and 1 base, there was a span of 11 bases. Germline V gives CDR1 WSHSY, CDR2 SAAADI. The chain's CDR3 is CASKQGQSYEQYF. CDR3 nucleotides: TGCGCCAGCAAACAAGGACAGTCCTACGAGCAGTACTTC.

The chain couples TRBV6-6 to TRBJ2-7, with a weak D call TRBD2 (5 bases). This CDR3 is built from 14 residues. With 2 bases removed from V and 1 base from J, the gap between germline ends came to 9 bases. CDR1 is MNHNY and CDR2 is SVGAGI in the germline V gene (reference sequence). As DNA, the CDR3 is TGTGCCAGCAGTTACAGGACTGGATCCTACGAGCAGTACTTC. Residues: CASSYRTGSYEQYF.

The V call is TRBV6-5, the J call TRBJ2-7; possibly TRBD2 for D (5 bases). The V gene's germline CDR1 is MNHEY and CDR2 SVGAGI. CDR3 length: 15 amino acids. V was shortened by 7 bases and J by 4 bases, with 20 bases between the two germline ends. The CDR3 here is CASTALSVSPYEQYF. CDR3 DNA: TGTGCCAGCACCGCCCTTAGCGTCTCTCCGTACGAGCAGTACTTC.

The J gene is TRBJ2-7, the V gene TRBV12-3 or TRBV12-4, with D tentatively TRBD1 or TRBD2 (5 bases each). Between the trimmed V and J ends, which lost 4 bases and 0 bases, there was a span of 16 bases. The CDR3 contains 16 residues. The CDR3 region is CASSSPGSRSSYEQYF. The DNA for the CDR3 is TGTGCCAGCAGTTCTCCAGGGAGCCGCAGCTCCTACGAGCAGTACTTC.

The CDR3 nucleotides are TGCAGCGTTGATAAAGCCAGCGAGAACGGCTACACCTTC. Protein: CSVDKASENGYTF. The chain combines TRBV29-1 with TRBJ1-2, with D unresolved. V was pared by 3 bases and J by 8 bases, with 16 bases between. In germline, CDR1 is SQVTM, CDR2 ANQGSEA. The CDR3 totals 13 residues.

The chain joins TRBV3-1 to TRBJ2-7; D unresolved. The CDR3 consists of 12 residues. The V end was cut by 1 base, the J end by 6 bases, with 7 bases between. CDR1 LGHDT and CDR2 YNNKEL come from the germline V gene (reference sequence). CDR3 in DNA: TGTGCCAGCAGCCAAGGGAAGGGCGAGCAGTACTTC. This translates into CASSQGKGEQYF.

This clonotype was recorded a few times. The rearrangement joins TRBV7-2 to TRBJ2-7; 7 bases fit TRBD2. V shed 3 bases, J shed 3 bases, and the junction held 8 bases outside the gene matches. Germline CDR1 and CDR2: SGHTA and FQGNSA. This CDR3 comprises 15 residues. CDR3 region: CASSFGRGSLYEQYF. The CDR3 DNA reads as TGTGCCAGCAGCTTCGGGCGGGGGAGCCTCTACGAGCAGTACTTC.

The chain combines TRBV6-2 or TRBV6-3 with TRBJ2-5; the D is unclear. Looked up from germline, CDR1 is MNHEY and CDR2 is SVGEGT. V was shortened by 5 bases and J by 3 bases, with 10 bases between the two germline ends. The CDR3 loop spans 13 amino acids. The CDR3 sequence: CASSAPSEETQYF. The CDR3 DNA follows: TGTGCCAGCAGTGCCCCCAGCGAAGAGACCCAGTACTTC.

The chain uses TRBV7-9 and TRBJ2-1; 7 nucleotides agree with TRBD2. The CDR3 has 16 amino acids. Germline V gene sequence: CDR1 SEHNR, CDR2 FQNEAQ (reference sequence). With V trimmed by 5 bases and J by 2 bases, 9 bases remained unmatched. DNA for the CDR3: TGTGCCAGCAGCCCAACGACTAGCCGAGCCTACAATGAGCAGTTCTTC. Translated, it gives CASSPTTSRAYNEQFF.

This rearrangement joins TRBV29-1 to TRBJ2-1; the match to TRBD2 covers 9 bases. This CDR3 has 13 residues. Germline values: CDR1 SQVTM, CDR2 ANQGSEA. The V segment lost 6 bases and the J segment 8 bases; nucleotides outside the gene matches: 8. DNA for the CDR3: TGCAGCGTCAGAGCGGGAGGCCGGGATGAGCAGTTCTTC. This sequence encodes CSVRAGGRDEQFF.

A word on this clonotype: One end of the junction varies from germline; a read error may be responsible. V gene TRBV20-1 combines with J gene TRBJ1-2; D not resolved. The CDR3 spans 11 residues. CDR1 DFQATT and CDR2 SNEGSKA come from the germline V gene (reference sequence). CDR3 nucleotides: TGCAGTGCTAACGGCAACTATGACTACACCTTC. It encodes CSANGNYDYTF.

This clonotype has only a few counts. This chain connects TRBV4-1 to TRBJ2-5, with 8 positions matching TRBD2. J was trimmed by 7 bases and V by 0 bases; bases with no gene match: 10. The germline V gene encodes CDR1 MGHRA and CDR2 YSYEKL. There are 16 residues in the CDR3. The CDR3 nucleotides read TGCGCCAGCAGCCAAGATCGAGCGGGGGCCCCCGGGACCCAGTACTTC. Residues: CASSQDRAGAPGTQYF.

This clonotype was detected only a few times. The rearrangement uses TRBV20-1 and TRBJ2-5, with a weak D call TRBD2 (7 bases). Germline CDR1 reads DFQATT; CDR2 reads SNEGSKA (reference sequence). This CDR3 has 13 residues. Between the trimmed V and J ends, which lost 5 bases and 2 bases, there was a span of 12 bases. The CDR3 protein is CSAWGGPQETQYF. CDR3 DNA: TGCAGTGCTTGGGGGGGCCCGCAAGAGACCCAGTACTTC.

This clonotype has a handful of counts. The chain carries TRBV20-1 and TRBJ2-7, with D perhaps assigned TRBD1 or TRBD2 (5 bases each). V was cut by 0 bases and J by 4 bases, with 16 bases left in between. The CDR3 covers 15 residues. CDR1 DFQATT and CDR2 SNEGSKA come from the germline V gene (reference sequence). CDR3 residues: CSARDRRQGHYEQYF. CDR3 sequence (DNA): TGCAGTGCTAGAGATAGGAGGCAGGGCCATTACGAGCAGTACTTC.

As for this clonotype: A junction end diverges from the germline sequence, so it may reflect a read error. The CDR3 protein is CASRAGGLNNLLAKNIQYF. CDR3 sequence (DNA): TGCGCCAGCAGAGCAGGGGGCCTGAATAATCTTCTAGCCAAAAACATTCAGTACTTC. The V gene is TRBV12-3 or TRBV12-4, the J gene TRBJ2-4; 8 bases match TRBD1. The CDR3 is made up of 19 amino acids.

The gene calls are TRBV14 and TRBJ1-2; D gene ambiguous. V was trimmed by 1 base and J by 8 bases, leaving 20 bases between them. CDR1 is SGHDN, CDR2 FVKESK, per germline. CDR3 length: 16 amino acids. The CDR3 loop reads CASSQALDGGPRGYTF. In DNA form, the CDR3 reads TGTGCCAGCAGCCAAGCCCTCGACGGAGGCCCCAGGGGCTACACCTTC. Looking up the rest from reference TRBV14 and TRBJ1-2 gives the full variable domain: EAGVTQFPSHSVIEKGQTVTLRCDPISGHDNLYWYRRVMGKEIKFLLHFVKESKQDESGMPNNRFLAERTGGTYSTLKVQPAELEDSGVYFCASSQALDGGPRGYTFGSGTRLTVV.

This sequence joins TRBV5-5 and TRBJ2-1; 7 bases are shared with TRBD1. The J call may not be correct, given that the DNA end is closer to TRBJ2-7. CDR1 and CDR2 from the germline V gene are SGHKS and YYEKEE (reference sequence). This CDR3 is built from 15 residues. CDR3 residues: CASSFNADRADEQYF. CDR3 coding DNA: TGTGCCAGCAGCTTTAATGCTGACAGGGCCGACGAGCAGTACTTC.

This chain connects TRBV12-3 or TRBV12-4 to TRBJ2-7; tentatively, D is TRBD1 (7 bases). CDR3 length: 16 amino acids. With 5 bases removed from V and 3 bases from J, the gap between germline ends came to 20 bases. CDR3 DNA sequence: TGTGCCAGCAGTCCTAGCGCCCTGACAGGGCGCTACGAGCAGTACTTC. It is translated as CASSPSALTGRYEQYF.

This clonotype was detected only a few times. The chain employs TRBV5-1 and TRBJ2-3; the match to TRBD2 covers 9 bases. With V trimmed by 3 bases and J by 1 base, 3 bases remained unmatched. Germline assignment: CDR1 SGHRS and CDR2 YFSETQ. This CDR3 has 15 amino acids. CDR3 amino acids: CASSSSSGGTDTQYF. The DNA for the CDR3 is TGCGCCAGCAGCTCCTCTAGCGGGGGCACAGATACGCAGTATTTT.

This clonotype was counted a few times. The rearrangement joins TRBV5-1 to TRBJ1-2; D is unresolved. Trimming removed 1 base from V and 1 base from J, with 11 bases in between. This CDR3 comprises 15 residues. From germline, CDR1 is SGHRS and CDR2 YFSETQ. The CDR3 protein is CASSLLGSGNYGYTF. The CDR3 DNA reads TGCGCCAGCAGCTTGTTAGGGAGTGGTAACTATGGCTACACCTTC.

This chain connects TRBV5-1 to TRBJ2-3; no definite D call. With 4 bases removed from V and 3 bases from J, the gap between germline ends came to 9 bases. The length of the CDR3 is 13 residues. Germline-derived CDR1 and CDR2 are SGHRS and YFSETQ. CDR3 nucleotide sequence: TGCGCCAGCAGCGCCCAAGTGACAGATACGCAGTATTTT. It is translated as CASSAQVTDTQYF. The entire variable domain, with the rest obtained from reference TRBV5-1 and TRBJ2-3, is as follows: KAGVTQTPRYLIKTRGQQVTLSCSPISGHRSVSWYQQTPGQGLQFLFEYFSETQRNKGNFPGRFSGRQFSNSRSEMNVSTLELGDSALYLCASSAQVTDTQYFGPGTRLTVL.

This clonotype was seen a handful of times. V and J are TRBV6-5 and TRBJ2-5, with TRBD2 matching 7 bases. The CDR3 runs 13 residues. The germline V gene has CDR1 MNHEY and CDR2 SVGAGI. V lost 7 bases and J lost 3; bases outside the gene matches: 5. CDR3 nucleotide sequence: TGTGCCAGCACCCCTAGCGGTAAAGAGACCCAGTACTTC. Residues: CASTPSGKETQYF.

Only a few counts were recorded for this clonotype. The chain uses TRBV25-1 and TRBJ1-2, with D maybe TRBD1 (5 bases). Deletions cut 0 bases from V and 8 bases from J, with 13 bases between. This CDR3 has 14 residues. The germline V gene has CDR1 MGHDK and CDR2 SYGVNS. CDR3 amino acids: CASSEYGGRGGYTF. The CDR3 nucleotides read TGTGCCAGCAGTGAATATGGGGGGAGAGGAGGCTACACCTTC.

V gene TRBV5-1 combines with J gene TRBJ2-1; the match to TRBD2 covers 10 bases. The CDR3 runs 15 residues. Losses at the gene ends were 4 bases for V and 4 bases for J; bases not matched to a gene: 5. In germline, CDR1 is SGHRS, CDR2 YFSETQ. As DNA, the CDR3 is TGCGCCAGCAGCATCGGGACTAGCGTGTACAATGAGCAGTTCTTC. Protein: CASSIGTSVYNEQFF.

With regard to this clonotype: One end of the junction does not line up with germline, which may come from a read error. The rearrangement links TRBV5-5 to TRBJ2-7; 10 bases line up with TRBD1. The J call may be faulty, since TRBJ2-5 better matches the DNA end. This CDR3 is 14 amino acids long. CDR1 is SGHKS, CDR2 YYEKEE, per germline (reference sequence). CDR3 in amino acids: CARSLGTGAETQYF. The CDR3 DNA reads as TGTGCCCGCAGCTTGGGGACAGGGGCAGAGACCCAGTACTTC.

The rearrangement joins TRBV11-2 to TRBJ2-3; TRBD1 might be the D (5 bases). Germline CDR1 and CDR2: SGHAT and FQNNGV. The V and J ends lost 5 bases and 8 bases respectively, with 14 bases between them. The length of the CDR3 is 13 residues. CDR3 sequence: CASSPRGTGTQYF. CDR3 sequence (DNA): TGTGCCAGCAGCCCTAGGGGAACGGGTACGCAGTATTTT.